These T cell receptor beta chains were read from a single sample in a study of blood T cell repertoires in COVID-19. Sequenced by immunoSEQ multiplex PCR; TCRdb stores in-frame clones only, minus some. The sample consists of under 150,000 clones, 80% to 85% of them appearing once. The sample taken for sequencing was PBMCs or T cells enriched from blood (not recorded which). The receptors come from a man in his thirties or forties who had recovered from COVID-19. The CDR3 runs from the conserved cysteine through the conserved F or W. A D gene is named only where the DNA matches it firmly. Where a row states a size, it is once, few, many or the class of an expanded clone; other rows omit it.

J gene: TRBJ1-3; clone size: few; V gene: TRBV4-1; D gene: TRBD1; CDR3 DNA: TGCGCCAGCAGCCCCGGACAGGTTGGAAACACCATATATTTT; CDR3 protein: CASSPGQVGNTIYF
J gene: TRBJ1-5; clone size: -; V gene: TRBV5-1; D gene: TRBD1; CDR3 DNA: TGCGCCAGCAGCGAGGGGACAGGGAGTCAGCCCCAGCATTTT; CDR3 protein: CASSEGTGSQPQHF
J gene: TRBJ2-3; clone size: -; V gene: TRBV13; D gene: TRBD2; CDR3 DNA: TGTGCCAGCAGACTAGCGGGAGGCACAGATACGCAGTATTTT; CDR3 protein: CASRLAGGTDTQYF
J gene: TRBJ1-6; clone size: -; V gene: TRBV7-9; D gene: -; CDR3 DNA: TGTGCCAGCAGCAAGACACCAATAAATAATTCACCCCTCCACTTT; CDR3 protein: CASSKTPINNSPLHF
J gene: TRBJ1-1; clone size: -; V gene: TRBV9; D gene: -; CDR3 DNA: TGTGCCAGCAGCATTCGACAAGACACTGAAGCTTTCTTT; CDR3 protein: CASSIRQDTEAFF
J gene: TRBJ2-1; clone size: -; V gene: TRBV7-3; D gene: -; CDR3 DNA: TGTGCCAGCAGCTTAACCCGACTAGTCACTGAGCAGTTCTTC; CDR3 protein: CASSLTRLVTEQFF
J gene: TRBJ2-5; clone size: -; V gene: TRBV7-2; D gene: TRBD2; CDR3 DNA: TGTGCCAGCAGCTTTAGCGGGGGGCAAGAGACCCAGTACTTC; CDR3 protein: CASSFSGGQETQYF
J gene: TRBJ1-6; clone size: -; V gene: TRBV27; D gene: -; CDR3 DNA: TGTGCCAGCAGTTTCGGGAATTCACCCCTCCACTTT; CDR3 protein: CASSFGNSPLHF
J gene: TRBJ1-1; clone size: -; V gene: TRBV11-2; D gene: TRBD1; CDR3 DNA: TGTGCCAGCAGCATGACAGGGGGCCCGGGCGAAGCTTTCTTT; CDR3 protein: CASSMTGGPGEAFF
J gene: TRBJ1-3; clone size: -; V gene: TRBV6-6; D gene: -; CDR3 DNA: TGTGCCAGCAGCCCAGGGGTTGGAAACACCATATATTTT; CDR3 protein: CASSPGVGNTIYF
J gene: TRBJ2-1; clone size: -; V gene: TRBV7-2; D gene: -; CDR3 DNA: TGTGCCAGCAGCTCCTTTTCAGGGGGGTACAATGAGCAGTTCTTC; CDR3 protein: CASSSFSGGYNEQFF
J gene: TRBJ1-1; clone size: few; V gene: TRBV3-1/TRBV3-2; D gene: TRBD1; CDR3 DNA: TGTGCCAGCAGCGGAACAGGGGGGGGAACTGAAGCTTTCTTT; CDR3 protein: CASSGTGGGTEAFF
J gene: TRBJ2-1; clone size: -; V gene: TRBV25-1; D gene: TRBD2; CDR3 DNA: TGTGCCAGCAGTGACGCTATTAGCGGGATATACAATGAGCAGTTCTTC; CDR3 protein: CASSDAISGIYNEQFF
J gene: TRBJ1-4; clone size: -; V gene: TRBV12-5; D gene: -; CDR3 DNA: TGTGCTAGTGGCCTCAACGAGGGCGAAAAACTGTTTTTT; CDR3 protein: CASGLNEGEKLFF
J gene: TRBJ2-5; clone size: -; V gene: TRBV6-5; D gene: -; CDR3 DNA: TGTGCCAGCAGTTACGGACACCTTCAAGAGACCCAGTACTTC; CDR3 protein: CASSYGHLQETQYF
J gene: TRBJ1-5; clone size: -; V gene: TRBV10-2; D gene: -; CDR3 DNA: TGCGCCAGCAGTGACCAGGGTCGCAATCAGCCCCAGCATTTT; CDR3 protein: CASSDQGRNQPQHF
J gene: TRBJ1-4; clone size: -; V gene: TRBV24-1; D gene: -; CDR3 DNA: TGTGCCACCAGTGAGGCGGGGGCAATTTCAATGTTTTTT; CDR3 protein: CATSEAGAISMFF
J gene: TRBJ2-1; clone size: -; V gene: TRBV12-5; D gene: TRBD2; CDR3 DNA: TGTGCTAGTGGTTTGACCCCCACGGGAGGGATATACAATGAGCAGTTCTTC; CDR3 protein: CASGLTPTGGIYNEQFF
J gene: TRBJ2-2; clone size: -; V gene: TRBV5-1; D gene: TRBD2; CDR3 DNA: TGCGCCAGCAGCCCCGCGGGAGTGAACACCGGGGAGCTGTTTTTT; CDR3 protein: CASSPAGVNTGELFF
J gene: TRBJ2-1; clone size: -; V gene: TRBV6-1; D gene: TRBD1; CDR3 DNA: TGTGCCAGCAGTGAAGAGGGGACAGGGCCCCCTTACAATGAGCAGTTCTTC; CDR3 protein: CASSEEGTGPPYNEQFF
J gene: TRBJ1-1; clone size: -; V gene: TRBV29-1; D gene: -; CDR3 DNA: TGCAGCGTTCAGGTGGGGGGAGGGACTGAAGCTTTCTTT; CDR3 protein: CSVQVGGGTEAFF
J gene: TRBJ1-1; clone size: -; V gene: TRBV2; D gene: -; CDR3 DNA: TGTGCCAGCACCCCTTTCCCGAACACTGAAGCTTTCTTT; CDR3 protein: CASTPFPNTEAFF
J gene: TRBJ1-5; clone size: -; V gene: TRBV19; D gene: -; CDR3 DNA: TGTGCCAGTAGACCACAGGGAGAGGGCAATCAGCCCCAGCATTTT; CDR3 protein: CASRPQGEGNQPQHF
J gene: TRBJ1-4; clone size: -; V gene: TRBV4-1; D gene: -; CDR3 DNA: TGCGCCAGCAATCAGGGAGGGGAAAAACTGTTTTTT; CDR3 protein: CASNQGGEKLFF
J gene: TRBJ1-1; clone size: -; V gene: TRBV2; D gene: TRBD1; CDR3 DNA: TGTGCCAGCATAAGGACAGGGGGCACTGAAGCTTTCTTT; CDR3 protein: CASIRTGGTEAFF
J gene: TRBJ2-3; clone size: -; V gene: TRBV9; D gene: -; CDR3 DNA: TGTGCCAGCAGCGTAGCTACAGCTAGCACAGATACGCAGTATTTT; CDR3 protein: CASSVATASTDTQYF
J gene: TRBJ2-2; clone size: -; V gene: TRBV6-6; D gene: -; CDR3 DNA: TGTGCCAGCAGTTACTCTCTGGAGTACACCGGGGAGCTGTTTTTT; CDR3 protein: CASSYSLEYTGELFF
J gene: TRBJ2-3; clone size: -; V gene: TRBV3-1/TRBV3-2; D gene: TRBD2; CDR3 DNA: TGTGCCAGCAGCCCGGGACTAGCGCGGACAGATACGCAGTATTTT; CDR3 protein: CASSPGLARTDTQYF
J gene: TRBJ2-1; clone size: -; V gene: TRBV9; D gene: TRBD2; CDR3 DNA: TGTGCCAGCAGTGCACTAGCGGGGTCCTACAATGAGCAGTTCTTC; CDR3 protein: CASSALAGSYNEQFF
J gene: TRBJ1-6; clone size: -; V gene: TRBV10-2; D gene: TRBD1; CDR3 DNA: TGCGCCAGCAGGGGACAGGGATTGAACCCCTATAATTCACCCCTCCACTTT; CDR3 protein: CASRGQGLNPYNSPLHF
J gene: TRBJ2-3; clone size: -; V gene: TRBV18; D gene: -; CDR3 DNA: TGTGCCAGCTCACCACTCAGCGGGCCCGGGGCTAGCACAGATACGCAGTATTTT; CDR3 protein: CASSPLSGPGASTDTQYF
J gene: TRBJ2-3; clone size: -; V gene: TRBV5-6; D gene: TRBD2; CDR3 DNA: TGTGCCAGCAGCTTGCCTAGCGGGGATAAAGATACGCAGTATTTT; CDR3 protein: CASSLPSGDKDTQYF
J gene: TRBJ1-6; clone size: -; V gene: TRBV2; D gene: TRBD1; CDR3 DNA: TGTGCCAGCAGTGATTTAGGCAGGGGGCATTCACCCCTCCACTTT; CDR3 protein: CASSDLGRGHSPLHF
J gene: TRBJ1-6; clone size: once; V gene: TRBV14; D gene: -; CDR3 DNA: TGTGCCAGCAGCCCTACACATGTTGCGGATTCACCCCTCCACTTT; CDR3 protein: CASSPTHVADSPLHF
J gene: TRBJ2-7; clone size: -; V gene: TRBV2; D gene: TRBD2; CDR3 DNA: TGTGCCAGCAGTGAAGCGGGTGCGGGAGGGCCGGGGGAGCAGTACTTC; CDR3 protein: CASSEAGAGGPGEQYF
J gene: TRBJ2-7; clone size: -; V gene: TRBV6-5; D gene: TRBD1; CDR3 DNA: TGTGCCAGCAGTTACGATTGGACAGGGAGCTACGAGCAGTACTTC; CDR3 protein: CASSYDWTGSYEQYF
J gene: TRBJ1-5; clone size: -; V gene: TRBV2; D gene: -; CDR3 DNA: TGTGCCAGCAGTGAAGCTAGGGGGGGGGCTGGTCAGCCCCAGCATTTT; CDR3 protein: CASSEARGGAGQPQHF
J gene: TRBJ2-3; clone size: -; V gene: TRBV7-9; D gene: TRBD1; CDR3 DNA: TGTGCCAGCAGCTCCGGACAGGGGCCCACAGATACGCAGTATTTT; CDR3 protein: CASSSGQGPTDTQYF
J gene: TRBJ1-2; clone size: -; V gene: TRBV4-1; D gene: -; CDR3 DNA: TGCGCCAGCAGCCAAGAACAGCTTCAGGGAACCTATGGCTACACCTTC; CDR3 protein: CASSQEQLQGTYGYTF
J gene: TRBJ2-1; clone size: -; V gene: TRBV18; D gene: TRBD2; CDR3 DNA: TGTGCCAGCTCACCACCGTGGGGCGGGAGCTACAATGAGCAGTTCTTC; CDR3 protein: CASSPPWGGSYNEQFF
J gene: TRBJ1-1; clone size: -; V gene: TRBV5-1; D gene: -; CDR3 DNA: TGCGCCAGCAGCTTCATCACAGGGAACACTGAAGCTTTCTTT; CDR3 protein: CASSFITGNTEAFF
J gene: TRBJ2-5; clone size: -; V gene: TRBV18; D gene: TRBD1; CDR3 DNA: TGTGCCAGCGAAACGGGGGCCTCGGGGACAGGGAGAGAGACCCAGTACTTC; CDR3 protein: CASETGASGTGRETQYF
J gene: TRBJ2-5; clone size: -; V gene: TRBV7-2; D gene: TRBD1; CDR3 DNA: TGTGCCAGCAGCGCGTGGGACAGGGATCAAGAGACCCAGTACTTC; CDR3 protein: CASSAWDRDQETQYF
J gene: TRBJ1-2; clone size: -; V gene: TRBV19; D gene: TRBD1; CDR3 DNA: TGTGCCAGTAGCCAACCGGACAGGTCCTATGGCTACACCTTC; CDR3 protein: CASSQPDRSYGYTF
J gene: TRBJ2-7; clone size: -; V gene: TRBV10-3; D gene: TRBD2; CDR3 DNA: TGTGCCATCAGTGAAGTAGCGGGGCCCTACGAGCAGTACTTC; CDR3 protein: CAISEVAGPYEQYF
J gene: TRBJ2-5; clone size: once; V gene: TRBV3-1/TRBV3-2; D gene: -; CDR3 DNA: TGTGCCAGCAGCCGCGGCCCTCAAGAGACCCAGTACTTC; CDR3 protein: CASSRGPQETQYF
J gene: TRBJ1-1; clone size: -; V gene: TRBV29-1; D gene: TRBD1; CDR3 DNA: TGCAGCGTTGAACCGGGACAGGGAGTCACTGAAGCTTTCTTT; CDR3 protein: CSVEPGQGVTEAFF
J gene: TRBJ1-2; clone size: -; V gene: TRBV18; D gene: TRBD1; CDR3 DNA: TGTGCCAGCTCACCAGACAGGGAGTATGGCTACACCTTC; CDR3 protein: CASSPDREYGYTF
J gene: TRBJ2-7; clone size: -; V gene: TRBV10-3; D gene: -; CDR3 DNA: TGTGCCATCAGTGTGGAGACCTACGAGCAGTACTTC; CDR3 protein: CAISVETYEQYF
J gene: TRBJ2-3; clone size: -; V gene: TRBV10-1; D gene: -; CDR3 DNA: TGCGCCAGCAGTGAGGCCCGGGACACCACGCAGTATTTT; CDR3 protein: CASSEARDTTQYF
J gene: TRBJ2-1; clone size: once; V gene: TRBV27; D gene: TRBD2; CDR3 DNA: TGTGCCAGCAGTGGGACTAGCGGGAGTATCTACAATGAGCAGTTCTTC; CDR3 protein: CASSGTSGSIYNEQFF